This passage covers 18 T cell receptor beta chains from one sample sequenced in a study of blood T cell repertoires in COVID-19. This table comes from immunoSEQ multiplex PCR, and its TCRdb copy is limited to in-frame clones, with some not included. This sample has 150,000 or so clones, with over 75% found just once. What was sequenced was peripheral blood. These receptors all come from a man aged 60-69 years with COVID-19, enrolled during active disease.

V is TRBV3-1 (or the pseudogene TRBV3-2) and J is TRBJ2-7; 10 bases are a match to TRBD2. With 1 base clipped from V and 1 base from J, the junction kept 1 base outside the gene matches. The CDR3 spans 15 residues. Germline values: CDR1 LGHDT, CDR2 YNNKEL (reference sequence). CDR3 protein: CASSQATSGSYEQYF. The DNA of the CDR3 is TGTGCCAGCAGCCAAGCGACTAGCGGGTCCTACGAGCAGTACTTC.

This chain connects TRBV7-8 to TRBJ1-1; 11 bases line up with TRBD1. Germline V lookup: CDR1 SGHVS, CDR2 FQNEAQ. Trimming cost V 2 bases and J 5 bases; bases outside gene matches: 7. This CDR3 is built from 16 residues. In DNA, the CDR3 is TGTGCCAGCAGCTTACGGACAGGGGGCGCCTCAACTGAAGCTTTCTTT. Protein: CASSLRTGGASTEAFF.

The chain combines TRBV9 with TRBJ2-1; 7 bases are shared with TRBD2. The CDR3 loop spans 17 amino acids. With 4 bases clipped from V and 3 bases from J, the junction kept 13 bases outside the gene matches. Germline CDR1 is SGDLS and CDR2 is YYNGEE. The CDR3 DNA reads TGTGCCAGCAGCTCCACTCCTAGCGGTAGCCTCTACAATGAGCAGTTCTTC. Amino acid sequence: CASSSTPSGSLYNEQFF. The whole variable domain, remainder taken from reference TRBV9 and TRBJ2-1, is DSGVTQTPKHLITATGQRVTLRCSPRSGDLSVYWYQQSLDQGLQFLIQYYNGEERAKGNILERFSAQQFPDLHSELNLSSLELGDSALYFCASSSTPSGSLYNEQFFGPGTRLTVL.

This chain connects TRBV5-4 to TRBJ2-7; TRBD2 matches at 13 bases. V was clipped by 4 bases and J by 7 bases; unmatched bases: 5. The CDR3 is 14 residues long. Looked up from germline, CDR1 is SGHNT and CDR2 is YYREEE (reference sequence). CDR3 in DNA: TGTGCCAGCAGCCCGGGACTAGCGGGACTTGAGCAGTACTTC. As protein: CASSPGLAGLEQYF.

This chain links TRBV2 with TRBJ2-2; D call uncertain. V was trimmed by 8 bases and J by 6 bases, leaving 13 bases between them. Per germline, CDR1 SNHLY and CDR2 FYNNEI. This CDR3 has 13 residues. In DNA, the CDR3 is TGTGCCAGCTTTCCCGAGGCAGCCGGGGAGCTGTTTTTT. Amino acids: CASFPEAAGELFF. The full variable domain, in which reference TRBV2 and TRBJ2-2 provide the parts outside the CDR3, is EPEVTQTPSHQVTQMGQEVILRCVPISNHLYFYWYRQILGQKVEFLVSFYNNEISEKSEIFDDQFSVERPDGSNFTLKIRSTKLEDSAMYFCASFPEAAGELFFGEGSRLTVL.

This sequence joins TRBV2 and TRBJ2-7, with TRBD2 matching 10 bases. The V gene's germline CDR1 is SNHLY and CDR2 FYNNEI. This CDR3 spans 15 amino acids. V dropped 6 bases and J dropped 0; count of bases not matched to a gene: 5. CDR3 DNA: TGTGCCAGCAGCCCCCGGACTAGCGGCTCCTACGAGCAGTACTTC. Translated: CASSPRTSGSYEQYF.

This chain joins TRBV27 and TRBJ2-7; D may be TRBD2 (5 bases). The CDR3 is 15 amino acids. The V gene lost 2 bases and the J gene lost 6 bases, with 17 bases spanning the gap. Germline CDR1 reads MNHEY; CDR2 reads SMNVEV (reference sequence). In nucleotides, the CDR3 is TGTGCCAGCAGTTTACGGCCCCACGGGATTCCCGAGCAGTACTTC. The encoded protein is CASSLRPHGIPEQYF.

The V and J genes are TRBV7-3 and TRBJ2-7, with TRBD1 identical over 10 bases. Trimming removed 3 bases from V and 4 bases from J; junction bases left unmatched: 3. CDR3 length: 14 residues. Germline CDR1 and CDR2: SGHTA and FQGTGA. The CDR3 sequence is CASSLTGGDYEQYF. In DNA form, the CDR3 reads TGTGCCAGCAGCTTGACAGGGGGCGATTACGAGCAGTACTTC.

The rearrangement uses TRBV9 and TRBJ1-3; no reliable D call. The V end was cut by 4 bases, the J end by 0 bases, with 11 bases between. The length of the CDR3 is 15 residues. CDR1 and CDR2 from the germline V gene are SGDLS and YYNGEE. The CDR3 DNA reads TGTGCCAGCAGCATTTCCGGGTTCTCTGGAAACACCATATATTTT. Protein sequence: CASSISGFSGNTIYF.

The rearrangement uses TRBV5-1 and TRBJ1-3; tentative D call: TRBD1 (6 bases). V shed 4 bases and J shed 5 bases, with 16 bases lying between them. The CDR3 has 15 amino acids. Germline-derived CDR1 and CDR2 are SGHRS and YFSETQ. CDR3 coding DNA: TGCGCCAGCAGCATACAGGGCGAGAGTAGAAACACCATATATTTT. This translates into CASSIQGESRNTIYF.

The genes are TRBV9 and TRBJ2-7; 9 bases map to TRBD1. The germline V gene has CDR1 SGDLS and CDR2 YYNGEE. The CDR3 length is 16 residues. Trimming removed 4 bases from V and 5 bases from J; junction bases left unmatched: 13. CDR3 protein: CASSLRRDRVFHEQYF. The CDR3 region has the DNA TGTGCCAGCAGCTTACGTCGGGACAGGGTCTTCCACGAGCAGTACTTC.

This rearrangement joins TRBV11-2 to TRBJ2-7; 8 nucleotides line up with TRBD1. Trimming at V came to 5 bases and at J to 9 bases, leaving 9 bases not matched to a gene. Germline V CDR1 and CDR2: SGHAT, FQNNGV. This CDR3 has 13 residues. The CDR3 sequence is CASSTGTGSGQYF. DNA of the CDR3: TGTGCCAGCAGCACCGGGACAGGCTCAGGGCAGTACTTC.

With regard to this clone: Different DNA sequences within this sample yield the same CDR3. The V call is TRBV19, the J call TRBJ2-5, with D possibly TRBD2 on 6 matching bases. Germline V lookup: CDR1 LNHDA, CDR2 SQIVND (reference sequence). This CDR3 has 15 residues. Trimming removed 9 bases at V and 2 bases at J, with 19 bases between. The CDR3 here is CASRRRGWGQETQYF. CDR3 in DNA: TGTGCCAGCCGTCGGCGGGGATGGGGACAAGAGACCCAGTACTTC.

Comments on this clone: An end of the junction does not agree with germline; a read error may underlie this. V usage is TRBV9 and J usage is TRBJ2-7, with 9 bases matching TRBD1. Germline loops: CDR1 SGDLS, CDR2 YYNGEE. The CDR3 consists of 13 residues. The CDR3 is CASSVTGTGTLNF. DNA of the CDR3: TGTGCCAGCAGCGTCACCGGGACAGGGACGTTGAACTTC. Supplemented by reference TRBV9 and TRBJ2-7, the full variable domain reads DSGVTQTPKHLITATGQRVTLRCSPRSGDLSVYWYQQSLDQGLQFLIQYYNGEERAKGNILERFSAQQFPDLHSELNLSSLELGDSALYFCASSVTGTGTLNFGPGTRLTVT.

CDR3 loop: CASSFSLLRSSGNTIYF. In DNA form, the CDR3 reads TGTGCCAGCAGTTTTTCTCTACTGCGGAGCTCTGGAAACACCATATATTTT. The rearrangement links TRBV28 to TRBJ1-3; D gene ambiguous. The V gene lost 3 bases and the J gene lost 0 bases, with 15 bases spanning the gap. Germline V gene lookup returns CDR1 MDHEN and CDR2 SYDVKM. The CDR3 sequence is 17 residues long.

This clone was seen just once. The rearrangement uses TRBV11-3 and TRBJ2-2; D is possibly TRBD2 (6 bases). CDR1 and CDR2 (germline): SGHNT, YENEEA. This CDR3 has 16 amino acids. Between the trimmed V and J ends, which lost 2 bases and 2 bases, there was a span of 12 bases. The CDR3 DNA follows: TGTGCCAGCAGCTTACACTTGGGACTTAACACCGGGGAGCTGTTTTTT. Amino acids: CASSLHLGLNTGELFF.

In this sample, this clone turned up once. V and J are TRBV25-1 and TRBJ1-6; TRBD1 is a possible D gene (5 bases). Germline assignment: CDR1 MGHDK and CDR2 SYGVNS. The germline V and J ends were trimmed by 6 bases and 5 bases, with 11 bases remaining between them. CDR3 length equals 14 residues. The CDR3 DNA reads TGTGCCAGCAGCTTGGGACTGAATAATTCACCCCTCCACTTT. Translating it yields CASSLGLNNSPLHF.

The J gene is TRBJ2-5, the V gene TRBV7-2; a possible D gene is TRBD2 (5 bases). Per germline, CDR1 SGHTA and CDR2 FQGNSA. Trimming took 5 bases from V and 2 from J, leaving 12 bases between them. This CDR3 is 14 amino acids long. DNA of the CDR3: TGTGCCAGCAGCCGCCCGGGATCGCAAGAGACCCAGTACTTC. Translating it yields CASSRPGSQETQYF.